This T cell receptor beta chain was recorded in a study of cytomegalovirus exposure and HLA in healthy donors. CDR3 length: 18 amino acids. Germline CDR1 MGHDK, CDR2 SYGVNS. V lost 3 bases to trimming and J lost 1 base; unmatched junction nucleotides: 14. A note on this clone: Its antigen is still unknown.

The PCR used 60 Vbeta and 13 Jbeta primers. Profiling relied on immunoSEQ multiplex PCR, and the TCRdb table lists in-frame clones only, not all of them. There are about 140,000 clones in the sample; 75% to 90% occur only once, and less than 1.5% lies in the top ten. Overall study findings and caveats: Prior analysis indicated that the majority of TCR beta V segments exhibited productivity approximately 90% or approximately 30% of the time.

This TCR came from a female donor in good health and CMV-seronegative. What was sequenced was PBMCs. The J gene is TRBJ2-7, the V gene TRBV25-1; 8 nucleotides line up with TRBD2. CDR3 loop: CASSDTSGSFSLSYEQYF. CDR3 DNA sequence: TGTGCCAGCAGTGACACTAGCGGCAGTTTCAGCCTTTCCTACGAGCAGTACTTC.